One and the same sample provided the 22 T cell receptor beta chains below, sequenced in a study of beta chain features in type 1 diabetes. Study-level results: In all four CD4+ subsets, TCRB CDR3 length was significantly, moderately reduced in type 1 diabetes.

Expressed TCRB transcripts were sequenced after all isolated RNA was converted to cDNA. TCRdb keeps only in-frame clones here, not all; method: immunoSEQ multiplex PCR. The table shows almost 350,000 clones, with around 9% occurring only once. No antigen is known for these receptors. Sequencing used central memory CD4+ T cells from blood. Every receptor here comes from a young man with type 1 diabetes.

V gene TRBV19 combines with J gene TRBJ1-2; 10 bases align to TRBD1. This CDR3 region has 13 residues. Germline V gives CDR1 LNHDA, CDR2 SQIVND (reference sequence). J lost 8 bases, V lost 7 bases, and 7 bases had no gene match. CDR3 amino acids: CASTPTGGRGYTF. DNA of the CDR3: TGTGCCAGTACCCCGACAGGGGGCAGAGGCTACACCTTC.

The chain recombines TRBV10-1 with TRBJ1-5, with D tentatively TRBD1 (5 bases). Trimming removed 3 bases at V and 6 bases at J, with 9 bases between. This CDR3 has 13 residues. The germline CDR1 and CDR2 sequences are WNHNN and SYGVQD (reference sequence). CDR3 sequence: CASSEGAPQPQHF. The CDR3 DNA reads as TGCGCCAGCAGTGAAGGGGCCCCTCAGCCCCAGCATTTT.

The chain has TRBV7-6 and TRBJ2-7, with D perhaps matching TRBD1 (5 bases). Looked up from germline, CDR1 is SGHVS and CDR2 is FNYEAQ. V lost 2 bases to trimming and J lost 12 bases, with 17 bases between them. The CDR3 sequence is 13 residues long. DNA for the CDR3: TGTGCCAGCAGCTTAAAAGAGACAGTTACTCCGTACTTC. Translating gives CASSLKETVTPYF.

The rearrangement links TRBV11-2 to TRBJ1-1; maybe TRBD1 (5 bases). The V gene lost 5 bases and the J gene lost 5 bases, with 12 bases spanning the gap. The CDR3 is 13 residues long. Per the germline V gene, CDR1 is SGHAT and CDR2 is FQNNGV. DNA of the CDR3: TGTGCCAGCAGCGTAGGGGTGGGGACTGAAGCTTTCTTT. Translated, it gives CASSVGVGTEAFF.

A word on this clone: The junction departs from the called germline gene at one end, perhaps through a read error. The chain links TRBV6-5 to TRBJ1-1; D remains unclear. The CDR3 loop spans 11 amino acids. The germline gives CDR1 MNHEY, CDR2 SVGAGI. The CDR3 sequence is CASSGGPPEPF. The CDR3 DNA sequence: TGTGCCAGCAGTGGCGGACCGCCTGAACCCTTT.

Only a few counts were recorded for this clone. The rearrangement joins TRBV7-9 to TRBJ2-5; D remains unclear. The CDR3 totals 17 residues. V shed 0 bases and J shed 0 bases, with 14 bases lying between them. Germline V gene lookup returns CDR1 SEHNR and CDR2 FQNEAQ (reference sequence). CDR3 residues: CASSLAIQHKYQETQYF. The CDR3 DNA follows: TGTGCCAGCAGCTTAGCGATACAGCATAAGTACCAAGAGACCCAGTACTTC.

The gene calls are TRBV10-3 and TRBJ2-3, with TRBD2 identical over 9 bases. This CDR3 contains 14 residues. CDR1 is ENHRY and CDR2 is SYGVKD in the germline V gene. The V and J ends lost 4 bases and 3 bases, in that order; junction bases with no gene match: 2. This CDR3 is CAISGGGVTDTQYF. The CDR3 nucleotides are TGTGCCATCAGTGGCGGGGGGGTAACAGATACGCAGTATTTT.

The chain employs TRBV4-1 and TRBJ2-3; D not certain. This CDR3 comprises 14 residues. The germline V gene has CDR1 MGHRA and CDR2 YSYEKL. Trimming removed 2 bases at V and 0 bases at J, with 6 bases between. CDR3 sequence: CASSQSGSTDTQYF. The CDR3 DNA reads TGCGCCAGCAGCCAATCAGGCAGCACAGATACGCAGTATTTT.

This clone was picked up a small number of times. This chain links TRBV29-1 with TRBJ1-2; no clear D gene. Germline CDR1 is SQVTM and CDR2 is ANQGSEA. The CDR3 covers 10 residues. The V gene lost 8 bases and the J gene lost 8 bases, with 12 bases spanning the gap. The CDR3 bases are TGCAGCTCGGTGGGAGCGGGCTACACCTTC. Translated: CSSVGAGYTF.

This clone came up a few times. The CDR3 spells CASSFGTGKETQYF. CDR3 bases: TGTGCCAGCAGCTTCGGAACAGGGAAAGAGACCCAGTACTTC. J is TRBJ2-5 and V is TRBV7-6; possibly TRBD1 for D (6 bases). In germline, CDR1 is SGHVS, CDR2 FNYEAQ. The V and J ends lost 3 bases and 3 bases respectively, with 11 bases between them. This CDR3 is built from 14 residues.

The chain couples TRBV5-1 to TRBJ1-1; D is perhaps TRBD1 (5 bases). Germline-derived CDR1 and CDR2 are SGHRS and YFSETQ. This CDR3 is 14 amino acids long. Trimming removed 4 bases at V and 0 bases at J, with 10 bases between. CDR3 loop: CASSDGHLNTEAFF. As DNA, the CDR3 is TGCGCCAGCAGCGACGGACACCTGAACACTGAAGCTTTCTTT.

V is TRBV29-1 and J is TRBJ2-7; TRBD2 is a possible D gene (5 bases). CDR3 length equals 14 residues. Deletions cut 0 bases from V and 3 bases from J, with 12 bases between. CDR1 is SQVTM and CDR2 is ANQGSEA in the germline V gene. CDR3: CSVEEGNAGYEQYF. The CDR3, as DNA: TGCAGCGTTGAAGAGGGTAACGCGGGCTACGAGCAGTACTTC.

In this sample, this clone turned up a few times. The J gene is TRBJ2-7, the V gene TRBV10-3; D is possibly TRBD1 (6 bases). Trimming took off 6 bases at V and 6 bases at J, with 9 bases between the two ends. The CDR3 is 11 residues long. CDR1 is ENHRY, CDR2 SYGVKD, per germline. CDR3 region: CAIRQGSEQYF. DNA for the CDR3: TGTGCCATCAGACAGGGATCCGAGCAGTACTTC.

V gene TRBV10-2 combines with J gene TRBJ2-3; TRBD1 might be the D (5 bases). Germline V CDR1 and CDR2: WSHSY, SAAADI. V lost 5 bases to trimming and J lost 6 bases, with 12 bases between them. The CDR3 is made up of 13 amino acids. The CDR3 DNA sequence: TGCGCCAGCAGTAATCAGGGAAGGGATACGCAGTATTTT. It translates to CASSNQGRDTQYF.

On this clone itself: Additional DNA sequences in this sample encode the identical CDR3. The V and J genes are TRBV7-2 and TRBJ1-2; D call uncertain. V was cut by 2 bases and J by 2 bases, with 3 bases left in between. This CDR3 is built from 12 residues. Germline CDR1 reads SGHTA; CDR2 reads FQGNSA. CDR3 region: CASSLSNYGYTF. CDR3 DNA sequence: TGTGCCAGCAGCTTATCCAACTATGGCTACACCTTC.

The V gene is TRBV6-7, the J gene TRBJ2-7, with D uncertain. TRBV6-7 qualifies as an ORF whose function is uncertain. The CDR3 spans 15 residues. V lost 0 bases and J lost 3, with 12 bases in between. The CDR3, as DNA: TGTGCCAGCAGTTACTCGAAGGTCAGACTCTACGAGCAGTACTTC. This codes for CASSYSKVRLYEQYF.

This clone was observed a handful of times. The rearrangement uses TRBV30 and TRBJ2-7, with D possibly matching TRBD1 (6 bases). CDR3 length: 11 residues. Germline-derived CDR1 and CDR2 are GTSNPN and SVGIG (reference sequence). Trimming removed 5 bases from V and 5 bases from J, with 10 bases in between. As DNA, the CDR3 is TGTGCCTGGGGAAGGGACAACGAGCAGTACTTC. Protein: CAWGRDNEQYF.

This clone was recorded a few times. This CDR3 is CASKVKAGGLPYEQYF. DNA of the CDR3: TGTGCCAGTAAGGTAAAGGCAGGGGGGCTCCCCTACGAGCAGTACTTC. This chain connects TRBV19 to TRBJ2-7, with D perhaps TRBD1 (7 bases). The CDR3 is made up of 16 amino acids. CDR1 and CDR2 from the germline V gene are LNHDA and SQIVND (reference sequence). The ends were cut back, 7 bases at V and 2 bases at J, with 21 bases in the middle. Looking up the rest from reference TRBV19 and TRBJ2-7 gives the full variable domain: DGGITQSPKYLFRKEGQNVTLSCEQNLNHDAMYWYRQDPGQGLRLIYYSQIVNDFQKGDIAEGYSVSREKKESFPLTVTSAQKNPTAFYLCASKVKAGGLPYEQYFGPGTRLTVT.

This clone occurred a few times. DNA of the CDR3: TGTGCCAGCAGCGTTCACTCACAGGCTGCCTACGAGCAGTACTTC. Translated, it gives CASSVHSQAAYEQYF. The V call is TRBV27, the J call TRBJ2-7; maybe TRBD1 (5 bases). Germline CDR1 MNHEY, CDR2 SMNVEV (reference sequence). Trimming left V 6 bases short and J 2 bases short, with 17 bases between. The CDR3 extends over 15 amino acids.

The J gene is TRBJ1-2, the V gene TRBV6-5, with D perhaps matching TRBD1 (5 bases). Germline CDR1 reads MNHEY; CDR2 reads SVGAGI. Between the trimmed V and J ends, which lost 2 bases and 4 bases, there was a span of 8 bases. The CDR3 has 13 residues. Here the CDR3 reads CASSYRGVYGYTF. The DNA for the CDR3 is TGTGCCAGCAGTTACCGGGGGGTCTATGGCTACACCTTC.

As regards this clone: Other DNA sequences of this sample code for an identical CDR3. The CDR3: CASSPGSTDTQYF. The CDR3 nucleotides are TGTGCCAGCTCACCAGGTAGCACAGATACGCAGTATTTT. V usage is TRBV18 and J usage is TRBJ2-3; D is ambiguous. This CDR3 comprises 13 residues. V lost 2 bases and J 0 bases, leaving 3 bases between the germline ends. Germline lookup yields CDR1 KGHSH and CDR2 LQKENI.

The V and J genes are TRBV28 and TRBJ1-2, with 10 bases lining up with TRBD1. The V and J ends lost 6 bases and 4 bases, in that order; junction bases with no gene match: 8. The CDR3 contains 15 residues. In germline, CDR1 is MDHEN, CDR2 SYDVKM. CDR3 in DNA: TGTGCCAGCAGCCCGGAGGGACAGGGGTTCTATGGCTACACCTTC. Its translation is CASSPEGQGFYGYTF.